The entry that follows covers one T cell receptor (beta chain) sequence. What it recognizes is unknown. Using its own MiXCR run on the 5' RACE reads, TCRdb lists one record per CDR3 protein. Of over 110,000 distinct CDR3 sequences listed, roughly 8% are singletons. The data were taken from a study of CD8 T cells in ankylosing spondylitis. General study points: Clones linked to disease were reported to show significant enrichment in matched ankylosing spondylitis synovial fluid.

The CDR3 sequence is 14 residues long. Per germline, CDR1 SGHRS and CDR2 YFSETQ. V was trimmed by 2 bases and J by 6 bases, leaving 14 bases between them. The chain combines TRBV5-1 with TRBJ1-1, with D perhaps TRBD1 (5 bases). The sequence was obtained from a male donor with ankylosing spondylitis. The sample consisted of synovial fluid, either unsorted or a sorted T cell fraction (not recorded which). Here the CDR3 DNA reads TGCGCCAGCAGCTTTGAGGCGTGGGGCTCTGAAGCTTTCTTT. The encoded protein is CASSFEAWGSEAFF.